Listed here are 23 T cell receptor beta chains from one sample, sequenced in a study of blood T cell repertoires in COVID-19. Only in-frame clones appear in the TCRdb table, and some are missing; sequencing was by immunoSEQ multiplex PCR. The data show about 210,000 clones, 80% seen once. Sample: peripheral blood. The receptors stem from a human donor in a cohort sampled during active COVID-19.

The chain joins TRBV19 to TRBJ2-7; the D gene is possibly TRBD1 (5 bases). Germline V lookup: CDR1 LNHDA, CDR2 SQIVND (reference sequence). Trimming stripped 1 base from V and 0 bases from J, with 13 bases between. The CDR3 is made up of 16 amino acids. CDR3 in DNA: TGTGCCAGTAGTATAGTCCCCAGGGAAAGCTCCTACGAGCAGTACTTC. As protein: CASSIVPRESSYEQYF.

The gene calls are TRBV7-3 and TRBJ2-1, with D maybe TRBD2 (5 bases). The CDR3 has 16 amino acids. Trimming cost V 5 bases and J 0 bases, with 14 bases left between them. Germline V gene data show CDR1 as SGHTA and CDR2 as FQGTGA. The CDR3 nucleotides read TGTGCCAGCAGCCCAACCGCAGGACTCTCCTACAATGAGCAGTTCTTC. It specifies CASSPTAGLSYNEQFF. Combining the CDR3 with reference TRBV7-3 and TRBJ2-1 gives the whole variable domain GAGVSQTPSNKVTEKGKYVELRCDPISGHTALYWYRQSLGQGPEFLIYFQGTGAADDSGLPNDRFFAVRPEGSVSTLKIQRTERGDSAVYLCASSPTAGLSYNEQFFGPGTRLTVL.

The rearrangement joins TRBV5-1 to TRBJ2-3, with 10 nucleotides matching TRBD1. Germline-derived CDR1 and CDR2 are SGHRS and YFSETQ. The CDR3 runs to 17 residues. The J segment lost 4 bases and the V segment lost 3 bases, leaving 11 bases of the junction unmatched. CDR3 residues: CASSSSRDRGRPDTQYF. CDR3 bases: TGCGCCAGCAGCTCTTCCCGGGACAGGGGTAGGCCAGATACGCAGTATTTT.

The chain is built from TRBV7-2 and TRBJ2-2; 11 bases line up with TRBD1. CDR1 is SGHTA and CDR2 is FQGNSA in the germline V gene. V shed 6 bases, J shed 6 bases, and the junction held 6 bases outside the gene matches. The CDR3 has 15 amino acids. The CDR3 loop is CASRRGTGGAGELFF. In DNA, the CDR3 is TGTGCCAGCAGGAGGGGGACAGGGGGGGCCGGGGAGCTGTTTTTT.

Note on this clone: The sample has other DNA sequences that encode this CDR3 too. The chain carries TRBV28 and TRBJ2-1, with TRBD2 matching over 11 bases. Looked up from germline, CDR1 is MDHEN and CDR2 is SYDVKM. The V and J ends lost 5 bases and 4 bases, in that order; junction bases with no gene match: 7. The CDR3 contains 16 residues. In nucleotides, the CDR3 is TGTGCCAGCAGTCCTCGATCTAGCGGGAGGTACAATGAGCAGTTCTTC. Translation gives CASSPRSSGRYNEQFF. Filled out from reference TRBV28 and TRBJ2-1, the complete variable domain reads DVKVTQSSRYLVKRTGEKVFLECVQDMDHENMFWYRQDPGLGLRLIYFSYDVKMKEKGDIPEGYSVSREKKERFSLILESASTNQTSMYLCASSPRSSGRYNEQFFGPGTRLTVL.

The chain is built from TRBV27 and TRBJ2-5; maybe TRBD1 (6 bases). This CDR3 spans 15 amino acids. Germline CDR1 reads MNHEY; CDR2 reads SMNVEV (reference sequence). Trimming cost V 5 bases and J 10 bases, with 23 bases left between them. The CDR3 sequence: CASSPLGDLPGDQYF. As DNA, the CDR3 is TGTGCCAGCAGTCCGTTAGGTGACCTCCCAGGGGACCAGTACTTC.

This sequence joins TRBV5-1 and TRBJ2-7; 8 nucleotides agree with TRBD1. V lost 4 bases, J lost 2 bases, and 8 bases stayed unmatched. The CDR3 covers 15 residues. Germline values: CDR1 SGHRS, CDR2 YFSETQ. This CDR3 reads CASSKTPGQAYEQYF. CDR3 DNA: TGCGCCAGCAGCAAAACCCCGGGACAGGCCTACGAGCAGTACTTC.

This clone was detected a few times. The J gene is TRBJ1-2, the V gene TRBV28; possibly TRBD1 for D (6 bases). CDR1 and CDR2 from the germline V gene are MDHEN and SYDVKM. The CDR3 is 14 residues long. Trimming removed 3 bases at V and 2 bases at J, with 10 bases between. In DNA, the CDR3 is TGTGCCAGCAGTTTTGGGGGACAAAACTATGGCTACACCTTC. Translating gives CASSFGGQNYGYTF.

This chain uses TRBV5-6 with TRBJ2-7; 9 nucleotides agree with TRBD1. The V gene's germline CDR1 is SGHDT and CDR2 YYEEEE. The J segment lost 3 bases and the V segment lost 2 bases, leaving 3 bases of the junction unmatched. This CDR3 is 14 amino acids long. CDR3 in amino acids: CASSFRQGGYEQYF. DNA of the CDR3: TGTGCCAGCAGCTTTAGACAGGGGGGCTACGAGCAGTACTTC.

The CDR3 region is CASSGGTGGNEQYF. As DNA, the CDR3 is TGCGCCAGCAGCGGGGGGACAGGGGGCAACGAGCAGTACTTC. The genes are TRBV5-1 and TRBJ2-7; 12 bases agree with TRBD1. CDR3 length: 14 amino acids. Trimming took 4 bases from V and 5 from J; bases not matched to a gene: 4. Germline CDR1 reads SGHRS; CDR2 reads YFSETQ.

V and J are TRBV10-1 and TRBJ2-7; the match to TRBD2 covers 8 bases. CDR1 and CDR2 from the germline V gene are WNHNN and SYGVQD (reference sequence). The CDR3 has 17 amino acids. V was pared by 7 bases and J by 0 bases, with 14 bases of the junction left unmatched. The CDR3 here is CASTPPRRGVYSYEQYF. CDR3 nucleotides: TGCGCCAGCACCCCCCCGAGGCGGGGGGTTTACTCCTACGAGCAGTACTTC.

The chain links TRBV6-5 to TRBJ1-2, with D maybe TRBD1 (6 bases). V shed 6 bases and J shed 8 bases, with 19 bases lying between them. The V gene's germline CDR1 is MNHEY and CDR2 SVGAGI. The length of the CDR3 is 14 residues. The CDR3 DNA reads TGTGCCAGCAGCCGCGGACAGAGAATGGGCGGCTACACCTTC. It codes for CASSRGQRMGGYTF.

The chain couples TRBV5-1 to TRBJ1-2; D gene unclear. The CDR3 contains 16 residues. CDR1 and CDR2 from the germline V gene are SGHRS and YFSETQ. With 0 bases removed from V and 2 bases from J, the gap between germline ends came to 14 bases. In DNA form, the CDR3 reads TGCGCCAGCAGCTTGGGATTTGCGGCGAAGAACTATGGCTACACCTTC. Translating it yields CASSLGFAAKNYGYTF.

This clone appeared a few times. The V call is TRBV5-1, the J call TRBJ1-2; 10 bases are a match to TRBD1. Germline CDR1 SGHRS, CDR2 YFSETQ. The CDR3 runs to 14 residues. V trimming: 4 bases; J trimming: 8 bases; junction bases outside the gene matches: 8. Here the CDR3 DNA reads TGCGCCAGCAGCCCTCTGGGGACAGGGGTCGGCTACACCTTC. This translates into CASSPLGTGVGYTF.

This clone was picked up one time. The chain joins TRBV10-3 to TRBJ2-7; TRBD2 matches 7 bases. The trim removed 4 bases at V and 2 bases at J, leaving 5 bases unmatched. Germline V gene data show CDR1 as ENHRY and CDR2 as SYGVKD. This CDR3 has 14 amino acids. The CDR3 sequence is CAISGAGDPYEQYF. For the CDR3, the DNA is TGTGCCATCAGTGGGGCGGGAGATCCCTACGAGCAGTACTTC.

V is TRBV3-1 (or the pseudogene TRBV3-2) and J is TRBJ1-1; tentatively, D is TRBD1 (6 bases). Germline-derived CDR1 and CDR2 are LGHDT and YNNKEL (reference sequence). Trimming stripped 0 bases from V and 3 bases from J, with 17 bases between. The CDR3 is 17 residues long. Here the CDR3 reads CASSQDKGHPWDTEAFF. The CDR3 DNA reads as TGTGCCAGCAGCCAAGATAAGGGACACCCTTGGGACACTGAAGCTTTCTTT.

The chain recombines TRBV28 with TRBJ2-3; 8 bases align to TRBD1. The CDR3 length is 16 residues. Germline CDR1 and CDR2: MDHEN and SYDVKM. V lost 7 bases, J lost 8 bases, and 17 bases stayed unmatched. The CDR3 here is CASTPNGAGGSLTQYF. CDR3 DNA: TGTGCCAGCACTCCTAACGGGGCAGGGGGCTCCCTTACGCAGTATTTT. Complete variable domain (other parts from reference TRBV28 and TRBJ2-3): DVKVTQSSRYLVKRTGEKVFLECVQDMDHENMFWYRQDPGLGLRLIYFSYDVKMKEKGDIPEGYSVSREKKERFSLILESASTNQTSMYLCASTPNGAGGSLTQYFGPGTRLTVL.

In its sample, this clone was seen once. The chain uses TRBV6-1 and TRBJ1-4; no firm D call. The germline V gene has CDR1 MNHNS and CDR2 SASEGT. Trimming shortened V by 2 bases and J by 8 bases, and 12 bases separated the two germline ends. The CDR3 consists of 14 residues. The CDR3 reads CASSETGIGEKLFF. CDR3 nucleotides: TGTGCCAGCAGTGAAACGGGGATTGGGGAAAAACTGTTTTTT.

The DNA for the CDR3 is TGTGCCAGCAGTTCCGACAGGGGCAATCAGCCCCAGCATTTT. Protein sequence: CASSSDRGNQPQHF. The chain is built from TRBV2 and TRBJ1-5, with 7 nucleotides matching TRBD1. Germline CDR1 and CDR2: SNHLY and FYNNEI. V dropped 5 bases and J dropped 2; count of bases not matched to a gene: 3. This CDR3 region has 14 residues.

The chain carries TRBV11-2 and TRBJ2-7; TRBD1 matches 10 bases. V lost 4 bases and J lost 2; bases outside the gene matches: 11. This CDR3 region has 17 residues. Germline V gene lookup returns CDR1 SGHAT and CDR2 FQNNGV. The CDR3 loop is CASSYSAGTGVPYEQYF. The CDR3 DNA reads TGTGCCAGCAGCTATTCAGCCGGGACAGGGGTCCCCTACGAGCAGTACTTC.

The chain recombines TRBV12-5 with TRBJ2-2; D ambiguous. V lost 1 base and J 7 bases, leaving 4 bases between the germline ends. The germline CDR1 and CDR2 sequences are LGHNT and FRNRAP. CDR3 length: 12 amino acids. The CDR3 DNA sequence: TGTGCTAGTGGTTTGGATCACGGGGAGCTGTTTTTT. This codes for CASGLDHGELFF.

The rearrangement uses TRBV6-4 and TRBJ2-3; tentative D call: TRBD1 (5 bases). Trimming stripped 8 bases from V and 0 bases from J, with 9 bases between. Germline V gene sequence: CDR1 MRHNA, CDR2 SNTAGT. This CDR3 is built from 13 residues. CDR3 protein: CASGDSSTDTQYF. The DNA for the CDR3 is TGTGCCAGCGGAGACAGTAGCACAGATACGCAGTATTTT.

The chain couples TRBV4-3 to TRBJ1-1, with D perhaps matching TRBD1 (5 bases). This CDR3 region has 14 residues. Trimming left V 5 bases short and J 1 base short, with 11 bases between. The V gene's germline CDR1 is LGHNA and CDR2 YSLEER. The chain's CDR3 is CASSAQATNTEAFF. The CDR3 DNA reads TGCGCCAGCAGCGCACAGGCCACGAACACTGAAGCTTTCTTT.